This T cell receptor beta chain was documented in a study of Ad26.COV2.S vaccination and SARS-CoV-2 variants. Whole-study context: Once, or twice with 56 days between doses, Ad26.COV2.S was given intramuscularly.

Germline values: CDR1 SGHTA, CDR2 FQGTGA. With 5 bases removed from V and 1 base from J, the gap between germline ends came to 20 bases. This CDR3 has 17 amino acids. The table came from immunoSEQ multiplex PCR; TCRdb's copy has only in-frame clones and leaves some out. This sample has 300,000 to 400,000 clones, with around 86% found just once. Treatment defined: around 19 received Ad26.COV2.S at low or high dose, single or two shots; a few received placebo; per-sample allocation not given. The study sampled participants on day 63 after the first vaccine or placebo injection. Vaccine was an Ad26 vector expressing Wuhan-strain SARS-CoV-2 spike.

This clonotype originated in a person between 18 and 65 years old who received the Ad26.COV2.S COVID-19 vaccine or a placebo. This rearrangement joins TRBV7-3 to TRBJ1-1; the D gene is possibly TRBD1 (6 bases). Sequencing was performed on peripheral blood, taken in a trial of Ad26.COV2.S vaccine versus placebo. This CDR3 reads CASSPTAGQTWNTEAFF. DNA for the CDR3: TGTGCCAGCAGCCCTACCGCCGGACAGACGTGGAACACTGAAGCTTTCTTT.